The 25 T cell receptor beta chains in this list originate from one sample, sequenced in a study of identical twins. TCRdb itself ran the 5' RACE reads through MiXCR, one entry per CDR3 protein. The sample holds about 220,000 distinct CDR3 sequences, around 9.6% seen once. Sequencing was performed on memory (CD45RO+) T cells sorted from blood. The receptors here all came from a woman in her late teens or twenties in good health.

The chain recombines TRBV5-1 with TRBJ2-1; 7 positions match TRBD2. The trim removed 3 bases at V and 6 bases at J, leaving 9 bases unmatched. This CDR3 has 15 residues. The germline gives CDR1 SGHRS, CDR2 YFSETQ. For the CDR3, the DNA is TGCGCCAGCAGCTGGGCTAGCGGAGAGGGCAATGAGCAGTTCTTC. It is translated as CASSWASGEGNEQFF.

This clonotype has just a few counts. The chain's CDR3 is CASSSDRGRETQYF. As DNA, the CDR3 is TGTGCCAGCAGTTCGGACAGGGGGCGAGAGACCCAGTACTTC. This chain links TRBV6-2 or TRBV6-3 with TRBJ2-5; 11 bases are a match to TRBD1. Germline CDR1 is MNHEY and CDR2 is SVGEGT. The CDR3 sequence is 14 residues long. J was trimmed by 4 bases and V by 4 bases; bases with no gene match: 2.

This chain uses TRBV3-1 with TRBJ2-1, with D possibly being TRBD1 (5 bases). Per the germline V gene, CDR1 is LGHDT and CDR2 is YNNKEL (reference sequence). V lost 0 bases and J 7 bases, leaving 13 bases between the germline ends. The CDR3 loop spans 15 amino acids. The CDR3 DNA reads as TGTGCCAGCAGCCAAGATAACAGGATGGAGAATGAGCAGTTCTTC. As protein: CASSQDNRMENEQFF.

This clonotype was observed at least ten times. This chain connects TRBV25-1 to TRBJ2-1; TRBD2 agrees at 10 bases. The germline V gene encodes CDR1 MGHDK and CDR2 SYGVNS. The junction had 9 bases not matched to a gene; V was cut back by 4 bases and J by 6 bases. The CDR3 extends over 16 amino acids. CDR3: CASSVGSSGGPNEQFF. DNA for the CDR3: TGTGCCAGCAGTGTGGGGTCTAGCGGGGGACCCAATGAGCAGTTCTTC.

The chain links TRBV20-1 to TRBJ2-5, with TRBD2 identical over 9 bases. This CDR3 has 15 amino acids. The germline CDR1 and CDR2 sequences are DFQATT and SNEGSKA (reference sequence). The J segment lost 0 bases and the V segment lost 1 base, leaving 3 bases of the junction unmatched. Written as DNA, the CDR3 is TGCAGTGCTAGAGCCGCTAGCGGGAACCAAGAGACCCAGTACTTC. This sequence encodes CSARAASGNQETQYF.

In its sample, this clonotype was seen many times. The chain carries TRBV5-5 and TRBJ2-1; D ambiguous. The V gene lost 4 bases and the J gene lost 3 bases, with 11 bases spanning the gap. The V gene's germline CDR1 is SGHKS and CDR2 YYEKEE (reference sequence). This CDR3 is built from 14 residues. CDR3 in amino acids: CASSEEWGYNEQFF. The CDR3 coding sequence is TGTGCCAGCAGCGAGGAATGGGGCTACAATGAGCAGTTCTTC.

This clonotype was recorded at least ten times. The J gene is TRBJ2-2, the V gene TRBV10-2; tentative D call: TRBD2 (6 bases). V lost 11 bases, J lost 7 bases, and 17 bases lay in between. Germline CDR1 reads WSHSY; CDR2 reads SAAADI. The CDR3 contains 13 residues. This chain's CDR3 is CASGRDSFGELFF. The DNA of the CDR3 is TGCGCCTCCGGCCGGGACTCGTTCGGGGAGCTGTTTTTT.

This clonotype has only a few counts. This chain links TRBV9 with TRBJ2-2; 8 nucleotides agree with TRBD1. This CDR3 has 17 residues. With 5 bases clipped from V and 7 bases from J, the junction kept 16 bases outside the gene matches. Germline assignment: CDR1 SGDLS and CDR2 YYNGEE. CDR3 DNA sequence: TGTGCCAGCAGTCTCAGTGGGCAGGGGGCGAAGGACGGGGAGCTGTTTTTT. Encoded protein: CASSLSGQGAKDGELFF.

This chain links TRBV7-8 with TRBJ1-1; TRBD1 is a possible D gene (5 bases). With 4 bases removed from V and 7 bases from J, the gap between germline ends came to 19 bases. This CDR3 has 15 amino acids. Germline V gene data show CDR1 as SGHVS and CDR2 as FQNEAQ. CDR3 region: CASSWPGLQGGEAFF. For the CDR3, the DNA is TGTGCCAGCAGCTGGCCGGGACTCCAAGGTGGTGAAGCTTTCTTT.

This clonotype was detected many times. The genes are TRBV29-1 and TRBJ1-1, with unresolved D. Germline V lookup: CDR1 SQVTM, CDR2 ANQGSEA. The germline V and J ends were trimmed by 4 bases and 0 bases, with 9 bases remaining between them. The CDR3 length is 13 residues. The CDR3 DNA sequence: TGCAGCGTTGTACTAGGGCTGAACACTGAAGCTTTCTTT. Amino acids: CSVVLGLNTEAFF.

The J gene is TRBJ1-2, the V gene TRBV6-5; D gene ambiguous. The V and J ends lost 2 bases and 2 bases respectively, with 3 bases between them. Looked up from germline, CDR1 is MNHEY and CDR2 is SVGAGI. There are 12 residues in the CDR3. The CDR3 reads CASSYGNYGYTF. The CDR3 DNA is TGTGCCAGCAGTTACGGGAACTATGGCTACACCTTC.

CDR3 loop: CASRITPTNGNLSSYEQYF. CDR3 coding DNA: TGTGCAAGTCGTATAACCCCCACAAACGGCAACCTAAGCTCCTACGAGCAGTACTTC. V usage is TRBV12-2 and J usage is TRBJ2-7; TRBD1 is the table's D call, not checked against the DNA. TRBV12-2 is a pseudogene locus. The CDR3 loop spans 19 amino acids.

Here the CDR3 reads CASTDYSYEQYF. CDR3 nucleotides: TGTGCCAGCACAGACTACTCCTACGAGCAGTACTTC. The gene calls are TRBV2 and TRBJ2-7; maybe TRBD2 (5 bases). Trimming left V 7 bases short and J 0 bases short, with 7 bases between. This CDR3 is 12 amino acids long. The germline V gene encodes CDR1 SNHLY and CDR2 FYNNEI. The full variable domain, rest sourced from reference TRBV2 and TRBJ2-7, is EPEVTQTPSHQVTQMGQEVILRCVPISNHLYFYWYRQILGQKVEFLVSFYNNEISEKSEIFDDQFSVERPDGSNFTLKIRSTKLEDSAMYFCASTDYSYEQYFGPGTRLTVT.

This chain links TRBV4-3 with TRBJ2-7, with a weak D call TRBD2 (5 bases). The CDR3 extends over 14 amino acids. V was clipped by 0 bases and J by 5 bases, with 11 bases between them. Germline lookup yields CDR1 LGHNA and CDR2 YSLEER. The CDR3 DNA is TGCGCCAGCAGCCAAGATAGAGGGTACGACGAGCAGTACTTC. The encoded protein is CASSQDRGYDEQYF.

This clonotype was counted many times. This chain joins TRBV20-1 and TRBJ2-7; D unclear. The CDR3 is 13 amino acids. Per germline, CDR1 DFQATT and CDR2 SNEGSKA (reference sequence). The V end was cut by 3 bases, the J end by 6 bases, with 15 bases between. The DNA for the CDR3 is TGCAGTGCTAGTAGTAGGTTGTCTGGCGAGCAGTACTTC. It specifies CSASSRLSGEQYF.

The table lists this clonotype with many counts. The chain uses TRBV12-3 or TRBV12-4 and TRBJ1-5; D is perhaps TRBD1 (5 bases). V was pared by 6 bases and J by 2 bases, with 14 bases between. This CDR3 region has 15 residues. The CDR3, as DNA: TGTGCCAGCAGCTCATCGGGGCTGGGCAATCAGCCCCAGCATTTT. It specifies CASSSSGLGNQPQHF.

V is TRBV20-1 and J is TRBJ2-7, with a possible D match to TRBD2 (6 bases). V lost 6 bases to trimming and J lost 4 bases, with 19 bases between them. This CDR3 region has 14 residues. Germline CDR1 DFQATT, CDR2 SNEGSKA (reference sequence). The CDR3 bases are TGCAGTGCCACAAGAGGAACGGGAGCTTACGAGCAGTACTTC. Residues: CSATRGTGAYEQYF.

A few counts support this clonotype. V usage is TRBV6-2 or TRBV6-3 and J usage is TRBJ2-1; the D is unclear. The CDR3 is made up of 16 amino acids. CDR1 is MNHEY, CDR2 SVGEGT, per germline. Trimming took 6 bases from V and 6 from J, leaving 21 bases between them. The CDR3 DNA sequence: TGTGCCAGCAGCTCCATCGACTCTACCACCCTCAATGAGCAGTTCTTC. Translated: CASSSIDSTTLNEQFF.

This clonotype was seen only a few times. V usage is TRBV29-1 and J usage is TRBJ2-5; TRBD2 aligns across 10 bases. From germline, CDR1 is SQVTM and CDR2 ANQGSEA. The CDR3 contains 12 residues. J was trimmed by 4 bases and V by 7 bases; bases with no gene match: 3. DNA of the CDR3: TGCAGCGACCTAGCGGGGGCAGAGACCCAGTACTTC. This gives the protein CSDLAGAETQYF.

This clonotype was detected a few times. The rearrangement links TRBV4-3 to TRBJ2-3; D is unresolved. Per germline, CDR1 LGHNA and CDR2 YSLEER. The CDR3 is 15 residues long. V was pared by 0 bases and J by 3 bases, with 10 bases between. The CDR3 region is CASSQETLSTDTQYF. The DNA of the CDR3 is TGCGCCAGCAGCCAAGAAACCCTTTCAACAGATACGCAGTATTTT.

This clonotype came up a few times. The chain carries TRBV9 and TRBJ2-5, with D perhaps TRBD1 or TRBD2 (5 bases each). CDR1 SGDLS and CDR2 YYNGEE come from the germline V gene. This CDR3 comprises 10 residues. The ends were cut back, 6 bases at V and 13 bases at J, with 13 bases in the middle. The CDR3 spells CASKGTRGYF. CDR3 DNA: TGTGCCAGCAAGGGGACCCGGGGGTACTTC.

The sample holds many counts of this clonotype. The chain joins TRBV20-1 to TRBJ1-1; D may be TRBD1 (5 bases). The CDR3 runs 13 residues. V dropped 5 bases and J dropped 10 bases, with 20 bases sitting between them. Looked up from germline, CDR1 is DFQATT and CDR2 is SNEGSKA (reference sequence). CDR3 region: CSALYPGATGAFF. DNA of the CDR3: TGCAGTGCTCTCTATCCCGGGGCGACCGGAGCTTTCTTT.

This clonotype was observed at least ten times. The chain is built from TRBV9 and TRBJ1-2; D might be TRBD1 (6 bases). Deletions cut 4 bases from V and 1 base from J, with 17 bases between. This CDR3 region has 16 residues. Germline loops: CDR1 SGDLS, CDR2 YYNGEE. The CDR3 nucleotides are TGTGCCAGCAGCCGCCGGGACACCTTCTTTAACTATGGCTACACCTTC. Translation: CASSRRDTFFNYGYTF.

This chain uses TRBV3-1 with TRBJ1-1; D may be TRBD1 (6 bases). This CDR3 contains 14 residues. V lost 9 bases and J 8 bases, leaving 22 bases between the germline ends. The germline V gene encodes CDR1 LGHDT and CDR2 YNNKEL (reference sequence). The CDR3 DNA reads as TGTGCCAGTACGGGGGCCTACGCCCCCGTCGAAGCTTTCTTT. Encoded protein: CASTGAYAPVEAFF. The full variable domain, completed using reference TRBV3-1 and TRBJ1-1, is DTAVSQTPKYLVTQMGNDKSIKCEQNLGHDTMYWYKQDSKKFLKIMFSYNNKELIINETVPNRFSPKSPDKAHLNLHINSLELGDSAVYFCASTGAYAPVEAFFGQGTRLTVV.

This clonotype was detected only a few times. The V call is TRBV12-3 or TRBV12-4, the J call TRBJ2-2, with unresolved D. V was clipped by 7 bases and J by 4 bases, with 13 bases between them. The CDR3 extends over 14 amino acids. The DNA of the CDR3 is TGTGCCAGCACAGTCGGCTCGGGCACCGGGGAGCTGTTTTTT. Amino acid sequence: CASTVGSGTGELFF.